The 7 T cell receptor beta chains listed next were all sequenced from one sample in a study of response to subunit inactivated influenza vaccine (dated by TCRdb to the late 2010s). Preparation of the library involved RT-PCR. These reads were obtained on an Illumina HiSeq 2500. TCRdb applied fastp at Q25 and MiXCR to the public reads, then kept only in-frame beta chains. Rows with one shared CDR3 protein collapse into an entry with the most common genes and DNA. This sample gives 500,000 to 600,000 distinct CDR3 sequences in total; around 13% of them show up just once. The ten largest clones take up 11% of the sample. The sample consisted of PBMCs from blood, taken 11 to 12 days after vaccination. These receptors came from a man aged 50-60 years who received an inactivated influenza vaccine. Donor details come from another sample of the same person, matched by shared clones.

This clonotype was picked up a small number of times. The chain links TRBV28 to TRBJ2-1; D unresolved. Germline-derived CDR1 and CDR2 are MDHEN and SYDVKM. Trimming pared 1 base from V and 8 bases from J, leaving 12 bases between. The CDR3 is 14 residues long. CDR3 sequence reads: CASSLFLQTDEQFF. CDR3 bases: TGTGCCAGCAGTTTATTTTTACAGACGGATGAGCAGTTCTTC. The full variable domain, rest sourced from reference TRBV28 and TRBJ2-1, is DVKVTQSSRYLVKRTGEKVFLECVQDMDHENMFWYRQDPGLGLRLIYFSYDVKMKEKGDIPEGYSVSREKKERFSLILESASTNQTSMYLCASSLFLQTDEQFFGPGTRLTVL.

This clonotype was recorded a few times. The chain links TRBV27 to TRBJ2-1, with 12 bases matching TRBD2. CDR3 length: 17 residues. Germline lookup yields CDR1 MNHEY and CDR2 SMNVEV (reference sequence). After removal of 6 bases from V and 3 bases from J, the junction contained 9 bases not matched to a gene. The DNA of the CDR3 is TGTGCCAGCAGCGGACTAGCGGGAATTTCGTACTACAATGAGCAGTTCTTC. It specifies CASSGLAGISYYNEQFF.

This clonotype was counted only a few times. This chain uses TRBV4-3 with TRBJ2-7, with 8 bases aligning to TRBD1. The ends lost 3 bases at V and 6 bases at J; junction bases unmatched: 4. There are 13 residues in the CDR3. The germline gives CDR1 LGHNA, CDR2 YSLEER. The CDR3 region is CASSQDRAGEQYF. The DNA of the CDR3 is TGCGCCAGCAGCCAGGACAGGGCGGGCGAGCAGTACTTC.

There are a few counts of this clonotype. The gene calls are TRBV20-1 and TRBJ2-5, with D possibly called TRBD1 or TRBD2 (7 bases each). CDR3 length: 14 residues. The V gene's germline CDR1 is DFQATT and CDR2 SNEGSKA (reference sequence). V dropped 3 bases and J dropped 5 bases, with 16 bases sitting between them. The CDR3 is CSASQTGREETQYF. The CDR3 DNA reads TGCAGTGCTAGCCAGACAGGGCGGGAGGAGACCCAGTACTTC.

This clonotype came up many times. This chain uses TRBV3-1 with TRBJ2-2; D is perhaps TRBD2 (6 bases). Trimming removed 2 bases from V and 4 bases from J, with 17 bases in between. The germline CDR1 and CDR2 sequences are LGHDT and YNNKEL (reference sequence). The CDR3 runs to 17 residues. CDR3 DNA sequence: TGTGCCAGCAGCCAAACCCGTACTAGCACGGCCACCGGGGAGCTGTTTTTT. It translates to CASSQTRTSTATGELFF.

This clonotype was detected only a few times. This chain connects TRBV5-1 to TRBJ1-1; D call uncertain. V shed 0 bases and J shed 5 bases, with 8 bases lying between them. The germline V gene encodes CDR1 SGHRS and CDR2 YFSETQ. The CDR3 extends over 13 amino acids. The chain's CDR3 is CASSLARQTEAFF. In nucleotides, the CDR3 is TGCGCCAGCAGCTTGGCCAGGCAGACTGAAGCTTTCTTT.

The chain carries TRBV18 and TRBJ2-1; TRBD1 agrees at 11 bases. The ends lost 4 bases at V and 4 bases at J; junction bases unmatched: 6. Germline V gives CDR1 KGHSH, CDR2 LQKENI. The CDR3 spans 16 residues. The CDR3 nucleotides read TGTGCCAGCTCACAGCGGACAGGGGGCTCGTACAATGAGCAGTTCTTC. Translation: CASSQRTGGSYNEQFF.